This entry lists 23 T cell receptor beta chains sequenced from one sample in a study of monozygotic twins with inflammatory bowel disease. TCRdb reworked the 5' RACE reads into one entry per CDR3 protein, no DNA. This listing includes about 150,000 distinct CDR3 sequences. What was sequenced was blood. The receptors were gathered from a human donor with ulcerative colitis or Crohn's disease, or a healthy co-twin of an affected twin (not recorded which).

The chain recombines TRBV20-1 with TRBJ2-7. Germline loops: CDR1 DFQATT, CDR2 SNEGSKA (reference sequence). The length of the CDR3 is 13 residues. CDR3 region: CSARTSTSYEQYF.

The V and J genes are TRBV7-9 and TRBJ1-2. The CDR3 extends over 14 amino acids. Germline assignment: CDR1 SEHNR and CDR2 FQNEAQ (reference sequence). The CDR3 loop reads CASSNIGLLNGYTF.

This chain joins TRBV27 and TRBJ1-1; the D call from TCRdb, TRBD1, cannot be confirmed without DNA. CDR3 length equals 14 residues. Germline assignment: CDR1 MNHEY and CDR2 SMNVEV (reference sequence). The CDR3 is CASSWGELNTEAFF.

V usage is TRBV9 and J usage is TRBJ2-7; as DNA is missing, the TRBD1 call by TCRdb cannot be tested. Looked up from germline, CDR1 is SGDLS and CDR2 is YYNGEE. This CDR3 region has 13 residues. This CDR3 is CASSVRQGYEQYF.

The rearrangement uses TRBV25-1 and TRBJ2-5; TCRdb gives TRBD1 as the D gene, but with no DNA this cannot be confirmed. This CDR3 region has 15 residues. Germline lookup yields CDR1 MGHDK and CDR2 SYGVNS. CDR3 region: CASSPLWDSQETQYF.

The chain links TRBV7-9 to TRBJ2-3; without DNA, the TCRdb call of TRBD1 cannot be checked. Germline CDR1 and CDR2: SEHNR and FQNEAQ (reference sequence). The CDR3 is made up of 15 amino acids. The CDR3 here is CASSYTGGGTDTQYF.

CDR3 sequence reads: CASSKRTSGLFTGELFF. The V gene is TRBV7-2, the J gene TRBJ2-2; checking the TCRdb D call of TRBD2 is not possible without DNA. The CDR3 has 17 residues. Germline assignment: CDR1 SGHTA and CDR2 FQGNSA.

The chain has TRBV4-2 and TRBJ2-2; lacking DNA, the TRBD1 call made by TCRdb goes unchecked. The CDR3 totals 16 residues. The germline CDR1 and CDR2 sequences are LGHNA and YNFKEQ. The CDR3 region is CASSLPGQGPTGELFF.

The genes are TRBV30 and TRBJ1-5; as DNA is missing, the TRBD1 call by TCRdb cannot be tested. Germline-derived CDR1 and CDR2 are GTSNPN and SVGIG (reference sequence). This CDR3 region has 13 residues. The CDR3 reads CAWSVKGDQPQHF.

The chain recombines TRBV28 with TRBJ1-2; the TCRdb call, TRBD1, lacks DNA for checking. The CDR3 runs to 16 residues. In germline, CDR1 is MDHEN, CDR2 SYDVKM. The CDR3 loop reads CASSLIVGKKAYGYTF.

This CDR3 reads CASSQDLGPDEKLFF. The genes are TRBV4-3 and TRBJ1-4; as DNA is missing, the TRBD1 call by TCRdb cannot be tested. This CDR3 contains 15 residues. Germline loops: CDR1 LGHNA, CDR2 YSLEER.

CDR3 sequence: CASRFIGQPQHF. The J gene is TRBJ1-5, the V gene TRBV19. CDR3 length: 12 residues. Germline V lookup: CDR1 LNHDA, CDR2 SQIVND (reference sequence).

V and J are TRBV20-1 and TRBJ1-6; lacking DNA, the TRBD1 call made by TCRdb goes unchecked. The CDR3 sequence is 13 residues long. Per germline, CDR1 DFQATT and CDR2 SNEGSKA (reference sequence). The CDR3 protein is CSGGNRAGSPLHF.

The CDR3 reads CASSLAGQGEDQPQHF. V gene TRBV28 combines with J gene TRBJ1-5; lacking DNA, the TRBD1 call made by TCRdb goes unchecked. CDR1 is MDHEN and CDR2 is SYDVKM in the germline V gene. This CDR3 contains 16 residues.

The rearrangement links TRBV6-1 to TRBJ1-2; TCRdb lists TRBD1, though no DNA is available to test this call. The CDR3 loop spans 14 amino acids. CDR1 and CDR2 (germline): MNHNS, SASEGT. The chain's CDR3 is CASRPGWAGDGYTF.

The chain uses TRBV5-1 and TRBJ1-4; TCRdb calls TRBD1, which cannot be checked without DNA. The CDR3 totals 15 residues. Germline CDR1 SGHRS, CDR2 YFSETQ. CDR3 loop: CASSPTSGAAEKLFF.

CDR3 residues: CASTEGGHTGELFF. V and J are TRBV6-1 and TRBJ2-2; as DNA is missing, the TRBD2 call by TCRdb cannot be tested. The length of the CDR3 is 14 residues. Per germline, CDR1 MNHNS and CDR2 SASEGT.

This chain links TRBV7-3 with TRBJ2-3. Germline V lookup: CDR1 SGHTA, CDR2 FQGTGA. The CDR3 totals 12 residues. The CDR3 protein is CASSLDGNTQYF.

This rearrangement joins TRBV12-3 or TRBV12-4 to TRBJ1-2. This CDR3 is 15 amino acids long. The CDR3 is CASSLTEEGTYGYTF.

V is TRBV5-1 and J is TRBJ2-7; checking the TCRdb D call of TRBD1 is not possible without DNA. CDR3 size: 15 residues. Germline V lookup: CDR1 SGHRS, CDR2 YFSETQ. The chain's CDR3 is CASSLVGPGVPEQYF.

The chain joins TRBV15 to TRBJ1-4. Germline lookup yields CDR1 LNHNV and CDR2 YYDKDF (reference sequence). The CDR3 loop spans 15 amino acids. The CDR3 loop reads CATSRSDKEIEKLFF.

The chain recombines TRBV27 with TRBJ2-2; with no DNA, the TCRdb D assignment of TRBD2 cannot be verified. The CDR3 runs 17 residues. Per germline, CDR1 MNHEY and CDR2 SMNVEV (reference sequence). The CDR3 region is CASSPRRSGIPAGELFF.

The J gene is TRBJ1-1, the V gene TRBV28. CDR1 is MDHEN, CDR2 SYDVKM, per germline. The CDR3 contains 16 residues. The CDR3 is CASSLPLTLTSTEAFF.